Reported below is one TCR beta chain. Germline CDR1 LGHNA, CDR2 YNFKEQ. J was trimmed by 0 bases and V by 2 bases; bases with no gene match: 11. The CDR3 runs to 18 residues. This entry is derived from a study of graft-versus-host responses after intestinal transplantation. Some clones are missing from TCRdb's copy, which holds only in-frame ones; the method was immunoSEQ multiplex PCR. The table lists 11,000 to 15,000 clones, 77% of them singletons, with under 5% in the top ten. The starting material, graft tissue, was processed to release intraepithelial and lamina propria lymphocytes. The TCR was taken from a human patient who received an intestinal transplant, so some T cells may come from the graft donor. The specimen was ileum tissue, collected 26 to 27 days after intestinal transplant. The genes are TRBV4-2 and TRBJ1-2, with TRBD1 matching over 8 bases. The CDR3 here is CASSQPGTGDETNYGYTF. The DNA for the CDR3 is TGTGCCAGCAGCCAACCCGGGACAGGCGACGAAACTAACTATGGCTACACCTTC.